This passage covers 15 T cell receptor beta chains from one sample sequenced in a study of shared clonotypes between healthy human individuals. The table came from immunoSEQ multiplex PCR; TCRdb's copy has only in-frame clones and leaves some out. The table records under 1,900,000 clones, roughly 98.5% of them present only once. Specimen: naive CD4+ T cells sorted from blood. Indicated subset: CD45RA+ positively selected. These receptors were taken from a man younger than 45 in good health.

The genes are TRBV6-1 and TRBJ2-7; TRBD1 matches 9 bases. V shed 3 bases, J shed 2 bases, and the junction held 11 bases outside the gene matches. The CDR3 spans 17 residues. The germline CDR1 and CDR2 sequences are MNHNS and SASEGT. The CDR3 nucleotides are TGTGCCAGCAGTGACCGGGACAGGGTTCCTACTACCTACGAGCAGTACTTC. Protein sequence: CASSDRDRVPTTYEQYF.

V is TRBV7-9 and J is TRBJ1-2; TRBD1 might be the D (5 bases). This CDR3 region has 13 residues. Trimming left V 4 bases short and J 8 bases short, with 14 bases between. Per the germline V gene, CDR1 is SEHNR and CDR2 is FQNEAQ (reference sequence). The DNA of the CDR3 is TGTGCCAGCAGCTCCCCATCCACAGGCGGCTACACCTTC. Encoded protein: CASSSPSTGGYTF.

This chain uses TRBV27 with TRBJ2-5; 7 nucleotides align to TRBD2. This CDR3 region has 15 residues. From germline, CDR1 is MNHEY and CDR2 SMNVEV (reference sequence). Trimming cost V 4 bases and J 5 bases; bases outside gene matches: 10. The CDR3 bases are TGTGCCAGCAGTTGGAATGGCGGGAGAGGTGAGACCCAGTACTTC. This codes for CASSWNGGRGETQYF.

The chain recombines TRBV7-2 with TRBJ1-2; D is undetermined. The V gene's germline CDR1 is SGHTA and CDR2 FQGNSA. Trimming pared 5 bases from V and 11 bases from J, leaving 15 bases between. This CDR3 has 12 amino acids. The DNA of the CDR3 is TGTGCCAGCAGCATGGTCCGCAACCCTTACACCTTC. It encodes CASSMVRNPYTF.

The chain is built from TRBV5-1 and TRBJ1-4; 9 positions agree with TRBD1. CDR1 SGHRS and CDR2 YFSETQ come from the germline V gene. The V and J ends lost 4 bases and 8 bases, in that order; junction bases with no gene match: 12. The length of the CDR3 is 16 residues. DNA of the CDR3: TGCGCCAGCAGCCCTACGGGACAGGGTTCGGGGGAAAAACTGTTTTTT. It translates to CASSPTGQGSGEKLFF.

The genes are TRBV10-1 and TRBJ2-1; TRBD2 aligns across 10 bases. This CDR3 is 14 amino acids long. V trimming: 4 bases; J trimming: 8 bases; junction bases outside the gene matches: 5. Per germline, CDR1 WNHNN and CDR2 SYGVQD (reference sequence). In nucleotides, the CDR3 is TGCGCCAGCAGTGTAACTAGCGGGATGGATGAGCAGTTCTTC. Translating it yields CASSVTSGMDEQFF.

The rearrangement uses TRBV5-1 and TRBJ2-1, with TRBD2 identical over 15 bases. The V segment lost 4 bases and the J segment 8 bases; nucleotides outside the gene matches: 10. The CDR3 has 17 amino acids. Germline CDR1 and CDR2: SGHRS and YFSETQ. DNA for the CDR3: TGCGCCAGCAGCAGCAGACGGACTAGCGGGAGGGAGGATGAGCAGTTCTTC. This translates into CASSSRRTSGREDEQFF.

The chain uses TRBV5-4 and TRBJ1-1; D is undetermined. CDR1 and CDR2 from the germline V gene are SGHNT and YYREEE (reference sequence). Trimming cost V 1 base and J 1 base, with 11 bases left between them. The CDR3 runs 15 residues. The CDR3 region is CASSLTPAANTEAFF. CDR3 bases: TGTGCCAGCAGCTTGACCCCCGCAGCGAACACTGAAGCTTTCTTT.

The J gene is TRBJ2-7, the V gene TRBV11-2, with D possibly being TRBD1 (5 bases). Trimming shortened V by 2 bases and J by 2 bases, and 7 bases separated the two germline ends. The CDR3 runs to 13 residues. Germline V gene data show CDR1 as SGHAT and CDR2 as FQNNGV. In DNA, the CDR3 is TGTGCCAGCAGCTTAACAGGAGCCTACGAGCAGTACTTC. This gives the protein CASSLTGAYEQYF.

The rearrangement joins TRBV2 to TRBJ2-7; D is ambiguous. Per the germline V gene, CDR1 is SNHLY and CDR2 is FYNNEI. Trimming left V 2 bases short and J 9 bases short, with 8 bases between. The CDR3 loop spans 11 amino acids. The CDR3 spells CASSEPDLQYF. CDR3 DNA: TGTGCCAGCAGTGAACCGGACCTGCAGTACTTC.

This clone showed up just once. The genes are TRBV5-1 and TRBJ1-1; D remains ambiguous. The V gene's germline CDR1 is SGHRS and CDR2 YFSETQ. V lost 1 base to trimming and J lost 4 bases, with 14 bases between them. The CDR3 extends over 15 amino acids. For the CDR3, the DNA is TGCGCCAGCAGCTTGATGACTGGAATGGGCACTGAAGCTTTCTTT. It codes for CASSLMTGMGTEAFF.

Concerning this clone itself: Other DNA sequences in the sample encode the same CDR3. The chain uses TRBV5-1 and TRBJ2-1, with 11 bases matching TRBD2. Looked up from germline, CDR1 is SGHRS and CDR2 is YFSETQ. Germline trimming cut 3 bases from V and 7 bases from J; bases unmatched to any gene: 3. The CDR3 runs to 14 residues. CDR3 amino acids: CASSSGTSGNEQFF. In DNA, the CDR3 is TGCGCCAGCAGCTCCGGGACTAGCGGAAATGAGCAGTTCTTC.

The chain is built from TRBV27 and TRBJ1-5; 9 positions match TRBD1. CDR3 length equals 13 residues. J lost 6 bases, V lost 9 bases, and 6 bases had no gene match. Germline assignment: CDR1 MNHEY and CDR2 SMNVEV (reference sequence). CDR3: CASSYRGLQPQHF. The CDR3 nucleotides are TGTGCCAGTTCATACAGGGGGCTTCAGCCCCAGCATTTT.

This chain connects TRBV14 to TRBJ2-1; TRBD1 might be the D (6 bases). The V gene lost 1 base and the J gene lost 10 bases, with 14 bases spanning the gap. Looked up from germline, CDR1 is SGHDN and CDR2 is FVKESK. The CDR3 length is 14 residues. CDR3 nucleotide sequence: TGTGCCAGCAGCCAAGTTCAGGGGTCCGGGGAGCAGTTCTTC. This encodes CASSQVQGSGEQFF.

The count of this clone is one. The chain recombines TRBV29-1 with TRBJ2-7, with TRBD2 identical over 9 bases. The CDR3 totals 13 residues. In germline, CDR1 is SQVTM, CDR2 ANQGSEA. The V and J ends lost 5 bases and 4 bases, in that order; junction bases with no gene match: 6. CDR3 protein: CSVSGLASYEQYF. For the CDR3, the DNA is TGCAGCGTTTCGGGACTAGCATCGTACGAGCAGTACTTC.